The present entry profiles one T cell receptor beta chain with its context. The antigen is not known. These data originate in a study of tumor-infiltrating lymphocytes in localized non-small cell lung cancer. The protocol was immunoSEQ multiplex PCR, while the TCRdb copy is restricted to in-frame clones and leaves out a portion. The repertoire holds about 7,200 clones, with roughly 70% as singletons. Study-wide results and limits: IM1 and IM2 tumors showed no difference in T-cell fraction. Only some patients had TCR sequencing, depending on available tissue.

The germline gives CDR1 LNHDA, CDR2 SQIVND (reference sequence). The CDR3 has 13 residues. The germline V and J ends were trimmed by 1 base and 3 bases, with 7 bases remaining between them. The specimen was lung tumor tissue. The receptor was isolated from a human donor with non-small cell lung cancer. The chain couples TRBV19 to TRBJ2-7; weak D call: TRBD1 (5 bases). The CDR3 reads CASSIGQRYEQYF. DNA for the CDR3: TGTGCCAGTAGTATAGGACAGCGCTACGAGCAGTACTTC. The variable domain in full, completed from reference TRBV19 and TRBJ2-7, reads DGGITQSPKYLFRKEGQNVTLSCEQNLNHDAMYWYRQDPGQGLRLIYYSQIVNDFQKGDIAEGYSVSREKKESFPLTVTSAQKNPTAFYLCASSIGQRYEQYFGPGTRLTVT.